This T cell receptor beta chain was sequenced for a study of blood T cell repertoires in COVID-19. Overall study context: Material from acute and convalescent COVID-19 was sourced from the United States, Italy and Spain. PBMCs, B-cell-depleted T cells, or T cells were the source of the cDNA or gDNA that made up the material.

Methods used by the authors: It was from reference gene primer amplification that nucleated cell counts were estimated. The data were produced by immunoSEQ multiplex PCR, yet TCRdb's version contains in-frame clones alone and is incomplete. From that table come the V and J calls and clone size; the DNA was used to work out D and trimming. The data hold about 120,000 clones, with about four fifths observed a single time. Germline assignment: CDR1 SQVTM and CDR2 ANQGSEA. Trimming left V 3 bases short and J 7 bases short, with 16 bases between. CDR3 length equals 14 residues. Source material: peripheral blood. This TCR was sampled from a man aged 55 to 70 with acute or convalescent COVID-19. This chain links TRBV29-1 with TRBJ2-1; D is perhaps TRBD1 (6 bases). DNA for the CDR3: TGCAGCGTTGATCAGGGGTCTTTGGGGAATGAGCAGTTCTTC. This encodes CSVDQGSLGNEQFF.